The text below deals with one TCR beta chain. The entry originates in a study of blood T cell repertoires in COVID-19. Turning to the study itself: Samples of COVID-19 (acute and convalescent) were obtained from the United States, Italy and Spain.

Profiled with immunoSEQ multiplex PCR; TCRdb holds only in-frame clones, not every one. The sample lists roughly 300,000 clones, approximately 84% occurring once. Sequences were obtained from peripheral blood. This receptor was taken from a human donor with COVID-19, enrolled during active disease. The donor label of this sample is uncertain.

This CDR3 is CASSFRGRAGNEQFF. The CDR3, as DNA: TGTGCCAGCAGCTTTCGGGGGAGGGCCGGGAATGAGCAGTTCTTC. V is TRBV5-6 and J is TRBJ2-1, with TRBD2 matching 7 bases. The V and J ends lost 2 bases and 7 bases, in that order; junction bases with no gene match: 9. The CDR3 covers 15 residues. Germline assignment: CDR1 SGHDT and CDR2 YYEEEE.